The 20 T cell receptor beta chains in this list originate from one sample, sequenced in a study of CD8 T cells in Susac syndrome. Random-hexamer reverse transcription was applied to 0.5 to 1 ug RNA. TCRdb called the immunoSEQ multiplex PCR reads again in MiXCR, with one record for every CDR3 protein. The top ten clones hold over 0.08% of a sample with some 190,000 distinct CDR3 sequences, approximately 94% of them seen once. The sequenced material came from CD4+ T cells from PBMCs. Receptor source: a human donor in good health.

The CDR3 coding sequence is TGTGCCAGCAGCCAAGACTTTGGAAACACCATATATTTT. This encodes CASSQDFGNTIYF. This sequence joins TRBV3-1 and TRBJ1-3, with D unclear. The CDR3 loop spans 13 amino acids. The V end lost 0 bases, the J end lost 3 bases, and 3 bases lay between the germline ends. CDR1 and CDR2 from the germline V gene are LGHDT and YNNKEL (reference sequence).

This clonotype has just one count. The CDR3 reads CSARVTSGVLEQYF. As DNA, the CDR3 is TGCAGTGCTAGAGTGACTAGCGGGGTCCTGGAGCAGTACTTC. This chain joins TRBV20-1 and TRBJ2-7, with 11 bases lining up with TRBD2. The CDR3 has 14 residues. The junction had 6 bases not matched to a gene; V was cut back by 1 base and J by 7 bases. CDR1 and CDR2 from the germline V gene are DFQATT and SNEGSKA (reference sequence).

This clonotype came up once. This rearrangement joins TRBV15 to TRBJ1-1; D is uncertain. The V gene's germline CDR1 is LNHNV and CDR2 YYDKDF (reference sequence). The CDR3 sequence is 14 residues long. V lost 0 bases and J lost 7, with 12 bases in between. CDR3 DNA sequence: TGTGCCACCAGCAGAGATCAAGCTATTTATGAAGCTTTCTTT. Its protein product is CATSRDQAIYEAFF.

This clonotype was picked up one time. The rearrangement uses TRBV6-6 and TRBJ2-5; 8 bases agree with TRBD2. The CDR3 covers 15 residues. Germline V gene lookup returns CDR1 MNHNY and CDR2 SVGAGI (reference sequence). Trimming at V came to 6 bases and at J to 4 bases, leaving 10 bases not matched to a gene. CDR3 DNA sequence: TGTGCCAGCAGCACGAGCGGGAGAAGTTCAGAGACCCAGTACTTC. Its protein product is CASSTSGRSSETQYF.

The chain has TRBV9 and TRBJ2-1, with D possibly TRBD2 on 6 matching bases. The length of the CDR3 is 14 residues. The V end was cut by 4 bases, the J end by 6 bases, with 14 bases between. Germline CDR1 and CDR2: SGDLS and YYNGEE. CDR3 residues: CASSPRPGLNEQFF. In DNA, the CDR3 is TGTGCCAGCAGCCCCCGCCCGGGACTCAATGAGCAGTTCTTC.

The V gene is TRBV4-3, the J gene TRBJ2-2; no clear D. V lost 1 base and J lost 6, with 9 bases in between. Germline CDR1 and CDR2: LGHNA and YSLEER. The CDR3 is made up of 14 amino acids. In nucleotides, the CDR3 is TGCGCCAGCAGCCAAGCTGCCTTCTCCGGGGAGCTGTTTTTT. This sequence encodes CASSQAAFSGELFF.

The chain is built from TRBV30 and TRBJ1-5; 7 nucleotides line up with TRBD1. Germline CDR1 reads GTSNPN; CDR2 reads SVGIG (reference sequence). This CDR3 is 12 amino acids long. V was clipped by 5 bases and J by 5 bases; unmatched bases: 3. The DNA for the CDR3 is TGTGCCTGGGACAGGGAGGATCAGCCCCAGCATTTT. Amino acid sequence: CAWDREDQPQHF.

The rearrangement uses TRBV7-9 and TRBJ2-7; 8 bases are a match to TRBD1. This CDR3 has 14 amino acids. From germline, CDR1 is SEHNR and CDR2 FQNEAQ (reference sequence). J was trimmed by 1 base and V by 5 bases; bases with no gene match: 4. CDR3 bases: TGTGCCAGCAGCGCCGGGACAGGATCCTACGAGCAGTACTTC. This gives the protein CASSAGTGSYEQYF.

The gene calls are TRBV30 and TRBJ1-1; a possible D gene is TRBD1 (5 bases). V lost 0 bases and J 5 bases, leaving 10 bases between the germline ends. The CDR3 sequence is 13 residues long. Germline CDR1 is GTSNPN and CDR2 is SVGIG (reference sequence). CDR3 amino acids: CAWSVEGYTEAFF. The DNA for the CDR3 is TGTGCCTGGAGTGTAGAGGGGTATACTGAAGCTTTCTTT.

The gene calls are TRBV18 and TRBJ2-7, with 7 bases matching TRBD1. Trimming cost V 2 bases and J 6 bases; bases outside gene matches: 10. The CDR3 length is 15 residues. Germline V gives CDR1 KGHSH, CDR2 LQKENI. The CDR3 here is CASSPETGELSEQYF. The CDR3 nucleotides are TGTGCCAGCTCACCAGAAACAGGGGAGTTGTCCGAGCAGTACTTC.

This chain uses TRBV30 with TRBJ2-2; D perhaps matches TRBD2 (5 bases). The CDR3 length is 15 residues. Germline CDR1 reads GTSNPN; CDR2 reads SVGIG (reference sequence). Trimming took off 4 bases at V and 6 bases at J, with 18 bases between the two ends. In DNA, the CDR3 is TGTGCCTGGACTTTAAAAGGAACGAGGGCCGGGGAGCTGTTTTTT. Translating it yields CAWTLKGTRAGELFF.

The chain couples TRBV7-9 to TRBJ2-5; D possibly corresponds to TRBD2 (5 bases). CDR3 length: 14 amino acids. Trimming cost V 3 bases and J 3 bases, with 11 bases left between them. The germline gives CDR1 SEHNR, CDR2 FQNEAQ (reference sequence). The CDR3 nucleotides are TGTGCCAGCAGCTTCCACCGGGGAGAAGAGACCCAGTACTTC. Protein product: CASSFHRGEETQYF.

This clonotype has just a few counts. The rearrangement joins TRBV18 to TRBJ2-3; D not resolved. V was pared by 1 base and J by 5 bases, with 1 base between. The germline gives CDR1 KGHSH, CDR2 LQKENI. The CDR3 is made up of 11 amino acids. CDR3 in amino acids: CASSPQDTQYF. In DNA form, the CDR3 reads TGTGCCAGCTCACCACAAGATACGCAGTATTTT.

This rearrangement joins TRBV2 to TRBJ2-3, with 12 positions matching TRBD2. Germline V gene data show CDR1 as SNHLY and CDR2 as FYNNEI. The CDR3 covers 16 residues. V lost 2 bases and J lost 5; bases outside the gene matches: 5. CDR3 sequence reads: CASSESGLAGIDTQYF. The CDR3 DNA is TGTGCCAGCAGTGAATCAGGACTAGCGGGAATAGATACGCAGTATTTT.

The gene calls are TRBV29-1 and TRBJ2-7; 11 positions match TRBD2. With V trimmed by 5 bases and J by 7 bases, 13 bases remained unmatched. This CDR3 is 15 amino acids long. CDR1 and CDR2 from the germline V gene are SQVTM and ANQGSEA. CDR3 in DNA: TGCAGCGTTCGCACTAGCGGGAGTCGTTTGGAGGAGCAGTACTTC. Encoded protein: CSVRTSGSRLEEQYF.

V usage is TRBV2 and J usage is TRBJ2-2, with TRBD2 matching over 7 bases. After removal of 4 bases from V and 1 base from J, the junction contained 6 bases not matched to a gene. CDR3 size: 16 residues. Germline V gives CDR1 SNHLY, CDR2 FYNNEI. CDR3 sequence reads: CASSARLAVNTGELFF. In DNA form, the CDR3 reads TGTGCCAGCAGTGCAAGGCTAGCGGTGAACACCGGGGAGCTGTTTTTT.

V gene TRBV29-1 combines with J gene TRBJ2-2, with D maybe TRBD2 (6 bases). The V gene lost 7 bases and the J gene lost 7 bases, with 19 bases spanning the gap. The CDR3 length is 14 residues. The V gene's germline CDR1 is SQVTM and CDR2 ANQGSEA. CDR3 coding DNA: TGCAGCGGAGGACGGGGGTCCCGGGGCGGGGAGCTGTTTTTT. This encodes CSGGRGSRGGELFF.

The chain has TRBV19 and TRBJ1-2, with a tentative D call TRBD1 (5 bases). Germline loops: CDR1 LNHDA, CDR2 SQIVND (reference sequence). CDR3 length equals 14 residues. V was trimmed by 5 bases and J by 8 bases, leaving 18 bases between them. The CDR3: CASSSGTVEKGYTF. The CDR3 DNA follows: TGTGCCAGTAGTTCCGGGACGGTCGAAAAGGGCTACACCTTC.

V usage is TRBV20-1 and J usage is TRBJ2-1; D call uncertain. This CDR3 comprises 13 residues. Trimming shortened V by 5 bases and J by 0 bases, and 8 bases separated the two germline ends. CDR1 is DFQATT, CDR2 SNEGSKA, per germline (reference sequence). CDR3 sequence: CSAPTHSYNEQFF. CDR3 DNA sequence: TGCAGTGCTCCGACCCACTCCTACAATGAGCAGTTCTTC.

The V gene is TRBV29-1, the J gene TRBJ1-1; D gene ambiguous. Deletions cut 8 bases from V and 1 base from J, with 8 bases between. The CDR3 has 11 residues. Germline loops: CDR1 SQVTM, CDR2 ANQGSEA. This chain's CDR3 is CSSRQNTEAFF. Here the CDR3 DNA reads TGCAGCTCTAGACAGAACACTGAAGCTTTCTTT.